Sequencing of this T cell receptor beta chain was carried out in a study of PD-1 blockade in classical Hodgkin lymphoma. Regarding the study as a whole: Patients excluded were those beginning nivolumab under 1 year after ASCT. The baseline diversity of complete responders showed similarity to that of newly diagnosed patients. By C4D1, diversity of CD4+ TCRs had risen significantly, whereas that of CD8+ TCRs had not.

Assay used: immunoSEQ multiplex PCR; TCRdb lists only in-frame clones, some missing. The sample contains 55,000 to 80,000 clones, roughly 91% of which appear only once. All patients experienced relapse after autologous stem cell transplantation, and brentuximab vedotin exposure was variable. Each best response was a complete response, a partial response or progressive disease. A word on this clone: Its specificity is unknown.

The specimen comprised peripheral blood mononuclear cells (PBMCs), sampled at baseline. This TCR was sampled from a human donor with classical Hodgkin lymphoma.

The CDR3 nucleotides read TGTGCCAGCAGCTTAGACGGTGGGGGGCTGGCTTTCTTT. Its protein is CASSLDGGGLAFF. The chain is built from TRBV11-3 and TRBJ1-1; D might be TRBD1 (6 bases). Deletions cut 0 bases from V and 11 bases from J, with 13 bases between. The germline gives CDR1 SGHNT, CDR2 YENEEA. There are 13 residues in the CDR3.